A single sample is the source of the 29 T cell receptor beta chains below, sequenced in a study of blood T cell repertoires in COVID-19. The assay was immunoSEQ multiplex PCR, and TCRdb's table has in-frame clones only and misses some. The sample records 100,000 to 150,000 clones, roughly 87% being singletons. Sequencing was carried out using peripheral blood. These receptors all come from a man older than 75 with active or convalescent COVID-19.

The chain recombines TRBV29-1 with TRBJ2-3; TRBD2 matches 10 bases. J was trimmed by 3 bases and V by 6 bases; bases with no gene match: 6. CDR1 is SQVTM and CDR2 is ANQGSEA in the germline V gene. The CDR3 is made up of 14 amino acids. CDR3 amino acids: CSVQRGGSTDTQYF. In nucleotides, the CDR3 is TGCAGCGTGCAGCGGGGGGGAAGTACAGATACGCAGTATTTT.

The chain joins TRBV5-1 to TRBJ1-2; TRBD1 aligns across 9 bases. CDR3 length: 19 residues. The V gene's germline CDR1 is SGHRS and CDR2 YFSETQ. V lost 2 bases, J lost 2 bases, and 16 bases stayed unmatched. The CDR3 region has the DNA TGCGCCAGCAGCTTACCGGTTACAGGGGGCGGACATATCAACTATGGCTACACCTTC. Translation gives CASSLPVTGGGHINYGYTF.

The chain uses TRBV2 and TRBJ1-4; the D gene is possibly TRBD1 (6 bases). CDR1 is SNHLY and CDR2 is FYNNEI in the germline V gene. The ends were cut back, 5 bases at V and 14 bases at J, with 15 bases in the middle. CDR3 size: 12 residues. CDR3 DNA sequence: TGTGCCAGCAGTTTAGTAGGGGGTTTCCTGTTTTTT. Encoded protein: CASSLVGGFLFF.

The chain uses TRBV18 and TRBJ2-7, with D possibly TRBD2 on 6 matching bases. CDR3 size: 14 residues. The V and J ends lost 3 bases and 10 bases respectively, with 19 bases between them. The V gene's germline CDR1 is KGHSH and CDR2 LQKENI. The CDR3 protein is CASSPGTGVTRQYF. The CDR3 bases are TGTGCCAGCTCACCCGGGACGGGGGTGACCAGACAGTACTTC.

This sequence joins TRBV29-1 and TRBJ2-5, with D possibly matching TRBD2 (5 bases). The CDR3 runs 11 residues. Trimming took 1 base from V and 5 from J, leaving 5 bases between them. The V gene's germline CDR1 is SQVTM and CDR2 ANQGSEA. CDR3 region: CSVEAGETQYF. CDR3 in DNA: TGCAGCGTTGAAGCGGGGGAGACCCAGTACTTC.

The rearrangement joins TRBV4-2 to TRBJ2-1; possibly TRBD2 for D (6 bases). CDR1 and CDR2 from the germline V gene are LGHNA and YNFKEQ. This CDR3 comprises 12 residues. The germline V and J ends were trimmed by 7 bases and 8 bases, with 12 bases remaining between them. The chain's CDR3 is CASTNLAYEQFF. CDR3 coding DNA: TGTGCCAGCACCAATCTAGCGTATGAGCAGTTCTTC.

The chain links TRBV7-9 to TRBJ1-4; 10 nucleotides line up with TRBD1. V lost 1 base to trimming and J lost 7 bases; unmatched junction nucleotides: 3. CDR1 is SEHNR and CDR2 is FQNEAQ in the germline V gene (reference sequence). There are 15 residues in the CDR3. Here the CDR3 reads CASSLGGQGREKLFF. DNA for the CDR3: TGTGCCAGCAGCTTAGGGGGACAGGGGCGTGAAAAACTGTTTTTT.

The V gene is TRBV6-5, the J gene TRBJ1-1; TRBD1 agrees at 9 bases. Germline CDR1 MNHEY, CDR2 SVGAGI. The CDR3 runs 15 residues. The trim removed 6 bases at V and 4 bases at J, leaving 9 bases unmatched. CDR3 loop: CASRPPMDRGTEAFF. The CDR3 region has the DNA TGTGCCAGCAGGCCCCCCATGGACAGGGGCACTGAAGCTTTCTTT.

The J gene is TRBJ1-1, the V gene TRBV5-1; 10 nucleotides match TRBD1. Germline lookup yields CDR1 SGHRS and CDR2 YFSETQ. The V and J ends lost 0 bases and 0 bases, in that order; junction bases with no gene match: 2. The CDR3 length is 16 residues. The CDR3 DNA reads TGCGCCAGCAGCTTGGTGACAGGGGGCATGAACACTGAAGCTTTCTTT. This translates into CASSLVTGGMNTEAFF.

The table lists this clone with a count of one. This chain joins TRBV28 and TRBJ1-2; D call uncertain. The germline V gene encodes CDR1 MDHEN and CDR2 SYDVKM. V was shortened by 6 bases and J by 8 bases, with 19 bases between the two germline ends. CDR3 length: 14 residues. The CDR3 sequence: CASSLSGSFKGYTF. The CDR3 coding sequence is TGTGCCAGCAGCCTCTCCGGGAGCTTCAAGGGCTACACCTTC.

The J gene is TRBJ2-2, the V gene TRBV9, with D unresolved. Trimming left V 0 bases short and J 4 bases short, with 10 bases between. Germline CDR1 and CDR2: SGDLS and YYNGEE. This CDR3 contains 15 residues. CDR3 sequence (DNA): TGTGCCAGCAGCGTAGCGGCTCCGGGCACCGGGGAGCTGTTTTTT. Protein sequence: CASSVAAPGTGELFF.

This rearrangement joins TRBV5-1 to TRBJ1-3; weak D call: TRBD1 (5 bases). This CDR3 region has 15 residues. Trimming took 4 bases from V and 0 from J, leaving 11 bases between them. CDR1 and CDR2 (germline): SGHRS, YFSETQ. The CDR3 region is CASSPTDISGNTIYF. The CDR3 nucleotides are TGCGCCAGCAGCCCCACGGACATCTCTGGAAACACCATATATTTT.

The rearrangement uses TRBV15 and TRBJ1-4; perhaps TRBD1 as D (5 bases). The V end lost 1 base, the J end lost 0 bases, and 15 bases lay between the germline ends. Per germline, CDR1 LNHNV and CDR2 YYDKDF (reference sequence). The CDR3 has 18 amino acids. The CDR3 nucleotides are TGTGCCACCAGCAGAGGTCTAACGGGACTAGCAACTAATGAAAAACTGTTTTTT. Translated, it gives CATSRGLTGLATNEKLFF.

The chain recombines TRBV6-1 with TRBJ2-1; TRBD2 might be the D (6 bases). The V gene's germline CDR1 is MNHNS and CDR2 SASEGT. This CDR3 has 17 amino acids. Trimming cost V 3 bases and J 3 bases, with 18 bases left between them. CDR3 amino acids: CASSDPLAASNYNEQFF. The DNA for the CDR3 is TGTGCCAGCAGTGACCCCTTAGCGGCTTCGAACTACAATGAGCAGTTCTTC.

CDR3: CASSLGRANNSPLHF. CDR3 DNA: TGTGCCAGCAGCTTGGGCAGGGCGAATAATTCACCCCTCCACTTT. The genes are TRBV7-2 and TRBJ1-6; tentative D call: TRBD1 (5 bases). This CDR3 is 15 amino acids long. Germline V lookup: CDR1 SGHTA, CDR2 FQGNSA. V was cut by 3 bases and J by 5 bases, with 11 bases left in between.

The rearrangement uses TRBV6-2 or TRBV6-3 and TRBJ2-3; 9 bases agree with TRBD2. Germline CDR1 MNHEY, CDR2 SVGEGT. The CDR3 sequence is 16 residues long. The ends lost 6 bases at V and 2 bases at J; junction bases unmatched: 9. The CDR3 nucleotides read TGTGCCAGCAGCCATCCGAAGCGGGGGGTCACAGATACGCAGTATTTT. It specifies CASSHPKRGVTDTQYF.

The chain is built from TRBV18 and TRBJ2-2, with D possibly TRBD1 on 5 matching bases. The CDR3 loop spans 14 amino acids. Germline CDR1 and CDR2: KGHSH and LQKENI. The V and J ends lost 6 bases and 1 base respectively, with 9 bases between them. The DNA for the CDR3 is TGTGCCAGCTCCCCCGACAGGAACACCGGGGAGCTGTTTTTT. As protein: CASSPDRNTGELFF.

The V call is TRBV11-2, the J call TRBJ1-5; a possible D gene is TRBD1 (5 bases). Germline lookup yields CDR1 SGHAT and CDR2 FQNNGV. The CDR3 covers 13 residues. Between the trimmed V and J ends, which lost 8 bases and 6 bases, there was a span of 14 bases. CDR3 amino acids: CASALRGGQPQHF. For the CDR3, the DNA is TGTGCCAGCGCATTAAGGGGAGGTCAGCCCCAGCATTTT. Complete variable domain (other parts from reference TRBV11-2 and TRBJ1-5): EAGVAQSPRYKIIEKRQSVAFWCNPISGHATLYWYQQILGQGPKLLIQFQNNGVVDDSQLPKDRFSAERLKGVDSTLKIQPAKLEDSAVYLCASALRGGQPQHFGDGTRLSIL.

This rearrangement joins TRBV5-1 to TRBJ2-1, with 10 bases that match TRBD1. Per the germline V gene, CDR1 is SGHRS and CDR2 is YFSETQ. The CDR3 runs 15 residues. V dropped 2 bases and J dropped 7; count of bases not matched to a gene: 6. DNA of the CDR3: TGCGCCAGCAGCTTAGGGGGACAGGGGCTTAATGAGCAGTTCTTC. Translating it yields CASSLGGQGLNEQFF.

The rearrangement links TRBV29-1 to TRBJ1-2; D may be TRBD1 (6 bases). Germline loops: CDR1 SQVTM, CDR2 ANQGSEA. V lost 4 bases, J lost 5 bases, and 11 bases lay in between. CDR3 size: 12 residues. This chain's CDR3 is CSVGDRRYGYTF. DNA of the CDR3: TGCAGCGTTGGCGACAGGAGATATGGCTACACCTTC.

This chain links TRBV5-1 with TRBJ2-1; 16 bases align to TRBD2. V shed 3 bases, J shed 8 bases, and the junction held 2 bases outside the gene matches. CDR3 length: 15 residues. Germline loops: CDR1 SGHRS, CDR2 YFSETQ. The CDR3 is CASSSGLAGGHEQFF. The CDR3 DNA reads TGCGCCAGCAGCTCGGGACTAGCGGGGGGGCATGAGCAGTTCTTC.

CDR3 nucleotide sequence: TGCGCCAGCAGCAGTTTAGTAGGCGGAGGTAGCGAGCAGTACTTC. Its protein is CASSSLVGGGSEQYF. The chain employs TRBV5-1 and TRBJ2-7, with D possibly matching TRBD2 (5 bases). CDR1 SGHRS and CDR2 YFSETQ come from the germline V gene. The CDR3 totals 15 residues. The V gene lost 4 bases and the J gene lost 6 bases, with 20 bases spanning the gap.

In its sample, this clone was seen a few times. The CDR3 here is CASSQGAYGLNIQYF. In DNA, the CDR3 is TGTGCCAGCAGCCAAGGTGCATACGGACTAAACATTCAGTACTTC. The V gene is TRBV3-1 (or the pseudogene TRBV3-2), the J gene TRBJ2-4; the D gene is possibly TRBD2 (5 bases). This CDR3 has 15 residues. Germline V lookup: CDR1 LGHDT, CDR2 YNNKEL (reference sequence). Trimming took off 1 base at V and 6 bases at J, with 13 bases between the two ends.

DNA for the CDR3: TGTGCCTGGAGTAGGGGTCGGCCGGGAGGCGGTATCAACGAGCAGTACTTC. Its protein product is CAWSRGRPGGGINEQYF. This chain joins TRBV30 and TRBJ2-7; 7 bases are a match to TRBD2. The ends lost 2 bases at V and 5 bases at J; junction bases unmatched: 18. CDR3 length: 17 amino acids. The germline CDR1 and CDR2 sequences are GTSNPN and SVGIG (reference sequence).

The chain joins TRBV7-9 to TRBJ2-2; D may be TRBD1 (5 bases). V lost 5 bases, J lost 4 bases, and 17 bases lay in between. Germline CDR1 reads SEHNR; CDR2 reads FQNEAQ (reference sequence). This CDR3 comprises 16 residues. The CDR3 coding sequence is TGTGCCAGCAGCCCCCAGGACACCCTGGGCACCGGGGAGCTGTTTTTT. Protein: CASSPQDTLGTGELFF.

CDR3 region: CASSPQGVGTNEKLFF. CDR3 DNA sequence: TGTGCCAGTAGCCCACAGGGGGTAGGCACTAATGAAAAACTGTTTTTT. This chain uses TRBV19 with TRBJ1-4; 8 bases line up with TRBD1. V lost 6 bases to trimming and J lost 2 bases; unmatched junction nucleotides: 8. Germline V lookup: CDR1 LNHDA, CDR2 SQIVND (reference sequence). The CDR3 totals 16 residues.

The rearrangement links TRBV11-2 to TRBJ2-2; weak D call: TRBD1 (6 bases). The germline V gene has CDR1 SGHAT and CDR2 FQNNGV. Trimming removed 7 bases at V and 5 bases at J, with 14 bases between. This CDR3 comprises 14 residues. CDR3 sequence (DNA): TGTGCCAGCAACAAACAGGGTGGGACCGGGGAGCTGTTTTTT. This codes for CASNKQGGTGELFF.

The gene calls are TRBV9 and TRBJ2-5; 8 bases agree with TRBD2. This CDR3 has 17 amino acids. Trimming took 4 bases from V and 0 from J; bases not matched to a gene: 11. Per the germline V gene, CDR1 is SGDLS and CDR2 is YYNGEE. The CDR3 is CASSPRLLAEYQETQYF. DNA of the CDR3: TGTGCCAGCAGCCCCCGACTACTAGCGGAGTACCAAGAGACCCAGTACTTC.

The V and J genes are TRBV11-2 and TRBJ1-2, with a possible D match to TRBD1 (5 bases). Trimming stripped 5 bases from V and 8 bases from J, with 21 bases between. Germline V gene sequence: CDR1 SGHAT, CDR2 FQNNGV. The CDR3 spans 15 residues. Here the CDR3 DNA reads TGTGCCAGCAGCGGTTTGGGCAGGGAAACGGGCGGCTACACCTTC. Encoded protein: CASSGLGRETGGYTF.